This is a list of T cell receptor beta chains from one sample in a study of blood T cells in healthy people across ages. TCRdb passed the 5' RACE reads through MiXCR, listing each CDR3 protein once. The sample has around 990,000 distinct CDR3 sequences, about two fifths seen once. Material: blood. The receptors originated from a man younger than 35 in good health. Each CDR3 is given without its conserved first and last residue. D genes are given only for firm matches. Expanded clones get a size class; other rows say once, few or many, or leave the size out.

d_call: TRBD1
clone_size: -
v_call: TRBV20-1
j_call: TRBJ2-1
cdr3_aa: SAVPRDRGFDEQF

d_call: -
clone_size: few
v_call: TRBV15
j_call: TRBJ2-3
cdr3_aa: ATSSGLPSRLQY

d_call: TRBD1
clone_size: many
v_call: TRBV29-1
j_call: TRBJ2-1
cdr3_aa: SVEWSSGTGNEQF

d_call: TRBD2
clone_size: -
v_call: TRBV7-2
j_call: TRBJ2-3
cdr3_aa: ASNLARSSGGADTQY

d_call: TRBD1
clone_size: few
v_call: TRBV4-1
j_call: TRBJ2-4
cdr3_aa: ASSQASDRAPGAKNIQY

d_call: TRBD1
clone_size: few
v_call: TRBV12-3/TRBV12-4
j_call: TRBJ1-1
cdr3_aa: ASSQGGGNRGTEAF

d_call: -
clone_size: few
v_call: TRBV4-1
j_call: TRBJ2-1
cdr3_aa: ASSYLREQF

d_call: -
clone_size: once
v_call: TRBV10-3
j_call: TRBJ1-2
cdr3_aa: AISEAAAKGYGYT

d_call: -
clone_size: -
v_call: TRBV9
j_call: TRBJ2-1
cdr3_aa: ASSVEWWLEGAANNEQF

d_call: -
clone_size: -
v_call: TRBV6-5
j_call: TRBJ1-1
cdr3_aa: ASSPDVGGVTEAF

d_call: -
clone_size: few
v_call: TRBV6-2/TRBV6-3
j_call: TRBJ2-7
cdr3_aa: ASRTDTSDYEQY

d_call: TRBD1
clone_size: -
v_call: TRBV29-1
j_call: TRBJ2-5
cdr3_aa: SVRPGTGVLETQY

d_call: -
clone_size: -
v_call: TRBV7-9
j_call: TRBJ1-2
cdr3_aa: ASSPKGEAYYGYT

d_call: -
clone_size: few
v_call: TRBV2
j_call: TRBJ1-2
cdr3_aa: ASSPSKRGPFNYGYT

d_call: -
clone_size: few
v_call: TRBV20-1
j_call: TRBJ1-1
cdr3_aa: VTANTEAF

d_call: -
clone_size: -
v_call: TRBV12-3/TRBV12-4
j_call: TRBJ1-6
cdr3_aa: ASSLIAGRNSPLH

d_call: -
clone_size: once
v_call: TRBV5-6
j_call: TRBJ2-2
cdr3_aa: ASSVRKRGTTGELF

d_call: TRBD1
clone_size: few
v_call: TRBV7-2
j_call: TRBJ1-4
cdr3_aa: ASSFDRADEKLF

d_call: -
clone_size: -
v_call: TRBV2
j_call: TRBJ1-2
cdr3_aa: ARRAPYGYT

d_call: TRBD1
clone_size: -
v_call: TRBV6-1
j_call: TRBJ1-6
cdr3_aa: ASSELGTGGTPLH

d_call: TRBD1
clone_size: -
v_call: TRBV7-9
j_call: TRBJ1-5
cdr3_aa: ASSDEQGQPQH

d_call: -
clone_size: few
v_call: TRBV5-1
j_call: TRBJ2-5
cdr3_aa: ASSWEGGAQETQY

d_call: -
clone_size: few
v_call: TRBV20-1
j_call: TRBJ2-3
cdr3_aa: SVDGTQRGTDTQY

d_call: -
clone_size: few
v_call: TRBV27
j_call: TRBJ1-5
cdr3_aa: ASSPRGEPGQPQH

d_call: -
clone_size: -
v_call: TRBV28
j_call: TRBJ2-7
cdr3_aa: ASIAAIDYEQY

d_call: -
clone_size: -
v_call: TRBV18
j_call: TRBJ1-5
cdr3_aa: ASSLGTPAQPQH

d_call: TRBD2
clone_size: -
v_call: TRBV10-3
j_call: TRBJ2-1
cdr3_aa: AISESLLRRASGDSSYNEQF

d_call: -
clone_size: -
v_call: TRBV7-2
j_call: TRBJ1-6
cdr3_aa: ASSLMRPSSYNSPLH

d_call: -
clone_size: -
v_call: TRBV7-2
j_call: TRBJ1-5
cdr3_aa: ASSLQAGGGQPQH

d_call: -
clone_size: -
v_call: TRBV30
j_call: TRBJ2-3
cdr3_aa: AGSVSSDTQY

d_call: -
clone_size: few
v_call: TRBV28
j_call: TRBJ2-1
cdr3_aa: ASSLRIGENEQF

d_call: -
clone_size: -
v_call: TRBV7-3
j_call: TRBJ1-6
cdr3_aa: ASSSGNSPPYRDNSPLH

d_call: TRBD1
clone_size: -
v_call: TRBV4-1
j_call: TRBJ1-2
cdr3_aa: ASSQERTGDPASYGYT

d_call: TRBD1
clone_size: -
v_call: TRBV4-1
j_call: TRBJ1-1
cdr3_aa: ASSQALDRGSWRTEAF

d_call: TRBD1
clone_size: -
v_call: TRBV19
j_call: TRBJ2-2
cdr3_aa: ASSRDRGIGELF

d_call: -
clone_size: few
v_call: TRBV7-2
j_call: TRBJ1-5
cdr3_aa: ASSPRVGVDQPQH

d_call: TRBD1
clone_size: -
v_call: TRBV6-5
j_call: TRBJ1-5
cdr3_aa: ASSSGQGSFQPQH

d_call: -
clone_size: -
v_call: TRBV6-2/TRBV6-3
j_call: TRBJ2-5
cdr3_aa: ASSHSTQETQY

d_call: -
clone_size: -
v_call: TRBV4-2
j_call: TRBJ1-1
cdr3_aa: ASSQDLREMNTEAF

d_call: TRBD1
clone_size: -
v_call: TRBV6-5
j_call: TRBJ2-4
cdr3_aa: ASSRGQGLNIQY

d_call: TRBD2
clone_size: -
v_call: TRBV3-1
j_call: TRBJ2-1
cdr3_aa: ASSHPGLAGYNEQF

d_call: TRBD1
clone_size: -
v_call: TRBV27
j_call: TRBJ2-5
cdr3_aa: ASRRTGEQETQY

d_call: TRBD2
clone_size: few
v_call: TRBV6-5
j_call: TRBJ2-1
cdr3_aa: ASSSLVIAGRRADEQF

d_call: -
clone_size: -
v_call: TRBV6-6
j_call: TRBJ2-3
cdr3_aa: ASSYPMESTDTQY

d_call: TRBD1
clone_size: few
v_call: TRBV12-3/TRBV12-4
j_call: TRBJ1-2
cdr3_aa: ASSRDGQGDGYT

d_call: -
clone_size: -
v_call: TRBV20-1
j_call: TRBJ1-2
cdr3_aa: SAGDNSRWISYGYT

d_call: -
clone_size: -
v_call: TRBV6-5
j_call: TRBJ2-7
cdr3_aa: ASRKGTIYEQY

d_call: TRBD2
clone_size: once
v_call: TRBV20-1
j_call: TRBJ2-1
cdr3_aa: SATSGGALNEQF

d_call: TRBD2
clone_size: many
v_call: TRBV2
j_call: TRBJ2-1
cdr3_aa: ASRPSGGVGNEQF

d_call: -
clone_size: -
v_call: TRBV6-2/TRBV6-3
j_call: TRBJ1-2
cdr3_aa: ASSRVLVYTNYGYT

d_call: TRBD2
clone_size: few
v_call: TRBV20-1
j_call: TRBJ2-3
cdr3_aa: SARDTSESTDTQY

d_call: -
clone_size: -
v_call: TRBV3-1
j_call: TRBJ1-1
cdr3_aa: ASSQVNEAF

d_call: TRBD1
clone_size: few
v_call: TRBV12-3/TRBV12-4
j_call: TRBJ1-4
cdr3_aa: ASSFRGREKLF

d_call: -
clone_size: many
v_call: TRBV4-2
j_call: TRBJ1-2
cdr3_aa: ASSHRDNYGYT